This T cell receptor beta chain comes out of a study of radiotherapy plus CTLA-4 blockade in lung cancer. Study results and limitations: TCR clones from tumors expanded in blood after radiotherapy plus ipilimumab.

The assay was immunoSEQ multiplex PCR, and TCRdb's table has in-frame clones only and misses some. The sample contains tens of thousands of clones, more than 60% of which appear only once. Ipilimumab CTLA-4 blockade and focal radiation were given to patients with chemo-refractory metastatic non-small-cell lung cancer. With respect to this clone: Its cognate antigen is unknown.

The sample in question was peripheral blood, obtained from a patient treated with radiotherapy plus ipilimumab. The sequence derives from a human donor with non-small cell lung cancer who had stable disease on radiotherapy plus ipilimumab.

The CDR3 DNA is TGCAGCGTGGGACACTCTAACACTGAAGCTTTCTTT. Translating gives CSVGHSNTEAFF. The chain joins TRBV29-1 to TRBJ1-1; D is possibly TRBD1 (6 bases). The CDR3 contains 12 residues. Germline values: CDR1 SQVTM, CDR2 ANQGSEA. The V end lost 6 bases, the J end lost 2 bases, and 10 bases lay between the germline ends.